This T cell receptor (beta chain) was captured by sequencing in a study of cytomegalovirus exposure and HLA in healthy donors. PCR employed 60 Vbeta and 13 Jbeta primers. In the original analysis: An analysis performed later counted about 80 million unique TCR beta chains (roughly 11 million of them shared). Clones were read by immunoSEQ multiplex PCR, and TCRdb kept only the in-frame ones, dropping some. V and J calls and clone size are given by that table; D and trimming were obtained from the DNA. The sample has some 130,000 clones; just under 80% are singletons. This CDR3 is built from 16 residues. The germline V gene has CDR1 SGHRS and CDR2 YFSETQ. The ends lost 7 bases at V and 7 bases at J; junction bases unmatched: 14. Regarding this clone: Its antigen is currently unknown.

Findings and limits, study-wide: In a later analysis, a missense DCLRE1C variant was linked to TCR beta V- and J-gene trimming. For most TCR sequences rarity was the rule, although some public TCRs occurred in many donors.

Specimen: PBMCs. The receptor was derived from a man younger than 45 in good health. The V and J genes are TRBV5-1 and TRBJ2-2; TRBD1 aligns across 9 bases. CDR3: CASRAGTGSTDGELFF. CDR3 nucleotides: TGCGCCAGCCGGGCGGGGACAGGGTCTACGGACGGGGAGCTGTTTTTT.